Below, 19 T cell receptor beta chains from the same sample are listed, as sequenced in a study of OX40 agonist ivuxolimab in advanced cancers. TCRdb keeps only in-frame clones here, not all; method: immunoSEQ multiplex PCR. The sample lists about 80,000 clones; about 94% were seen once. Sequencing was performed on CD4+ or CD8+ T cells sorted from blood, taken in a trial of the OX40 agonist ivuxolimab. Receptors originate from an adult with an advanced solid tumor such as melanoma, head and neck, liver or kidney cancer.

This sequence joins TRBV9 and TRBJ2-5; TRBD2 matches 12 bases. The CDR3 runs 17 residues. Germline loops: CDR1 SGDLS, CDR2 YYNGEE. The junction had 5 bases not matched to a gene; V was cut back by 1 base and J by 1 base. CDR3 sequence (DNA): TGTGCCAGCAGCGTAAGTGGGACTAGCGGGTCCCAAGAGACCCAGTACTTC. It codes for CASSVSGTSGSQETQYF.

This rearrangement joins TRBV7-9 to TRBJ1-2; D possibly corresponds to TRBD1 (6 bases). Per germline, CDR1 SEHNR and CDR2 FQNEAQ (reference sequence). This CDR3 is 11 amino acids long. The V end was cut by 8 bases, the J end by 5 bases, with 9 bases between. CDR3 sequence: CASLTGYGYTF. CDR3 DNA: TGTGCCAGCCTCACAGGGTATGGCTACACCTTC.

This clone has just one count. The genes are TRBV21-1 and TRBJ1-2; the table's D call, TRBD1, has no DNA check behind it. TRBV21-1 is shown as a pseudogene. This CDR3 has 17 amino acids. CDR3 region: CASSKEGQGAFNYGYTF. Written as DNA, the CDR3 is TGTGCCAGCAGCAAAGAGGGGCAGGGCGCCTTTAACTATGGCTACACCTTC.

This clone occurred a few times. The V gene is TRBV5-4, the J gene TRBJ2-7; the D gene is possibly TRBD1 (6 bases). The CDR3 is 15 amino acids. Between the trimmed V and J ends, which lost 2 bases and 3 bases, there was a span of 15 bases. In germline, CDR1 is SGHNT, CDR2 YYREEE (reference sequence). As DNA, the CDR3 is TGTGCCAGCAGCTTTATGGGGGCCGACTTCTACGAGCAGTACTTC. This gives the protein CASSFMGADFYEQYF.

The chain uses TRBV18 and TRBJ2-1; no firm D call. The CDR3 is 17 residues long. V gave up 4 bases and J gave up 0 bases, with 16 bases separating them. Germline assignment: CDR1 KGHSH and CDR2 LQKENI. Here the CDR3 reads CASSRRGQMSSYNEQFF. DNA of the CDR3: TGTGCCAGCTCACGACGAGGCCAAATGAGCTCCTACAATGAGCAGTTCTTC.

Comments on this clone: This same CDR3 is encoded by further DNA sequences in the sample. The rearrangement links TRBV11-2 to TRBJ2-7; 12 bases are a match to TRBD2. In germline, CDR1 is SGHAT, CDR2 FQNNGV. The CDR3 is made up of 15 amino acids. J was trimmed by 2 bases and V by 1 base; bases with no gene match: 0. Here the CDR3 DNA reads TGTGCCAGCAGCTTAGGACTAGCGGGAGCCTACGAGCAGTACTTC. Protein sequence: CASSLGLAGAYEQYF.

The chain couples TRBV2 to TRBJ1-1; D is undetermined. The CDR3 length is 14 residues. Trimming stripped 3 bases from V and 6 bases from J, with 14 bases between. CDR1 is SNHLY, CDR2 FYNNEI, per germline. The DNA of the CDR3 is TGTGCCAGCAGTGAGTGGGGAGGGATGGCTGAAGCTTTCTTT. Its translation is CASSEWGGMAEAFF.

V and J are TRBV4-2 and TRBJ1-4, with 11 nucleotides matching TRBD1. The CDR3 has 15 amino acids. Germline V gene lookup returns CDR1 LGHNA and CDR2 YNFKEQ. The J segment lost 13 bases and the V segment lost 2 bases, leaving 9 bases of the junction unmatched. In nucleotides, the CDR3 is TGTGCCAGCAGCCAAACCGGGACAGGGGGAAACGGACTGTTTTTT. As protein: CASSQTGTGGNGLFF.

The rearrangement links TRBV29-1 to TRBJ2-7; TRBD2 agrees at 11 bases. Germline V gene sequence: CDR1 SQVTM, CDR2 ANQGSEA. The trim removed 6 bases at V and 2 bases at J, leaving 6 bases unmatched. CDR3 length equals 14 residues. The DNA of the CDR3 is TGCAGCGTAACGACTAGCGGGATGACCTACGAGCAGTACTTC. Its translation: CSVTTSGMTYEQYF.

The chain recombines TRBV7-9 with TRBJ2-1, with D possibly TRBD2 on 5 matching bases. Trimming pared 3 bases from V and 5 bases from J, leaving 5 bases between. CDR3 length: 12 residues. From germline, CDR1 is SEHNR and CDR2 FQNEAQ (reference sequence). CDR3 amino acids: CASSFGNNEQFF. The CDR3 DNA reads as TGTGCCAGCAGCTTCGGGAACAATGAGCAGTTCTTC.

The chain joins TRBV14 to TRBJ2-1; TRBD2 matches at 12 bases. This CDR3 has 18 amino acids. The junction had 5 bases not matched to a gene; V was cut back by 0 bases and J by 2 bases. Germline lookup yields CDR1 SGHDN and CDR2 FVKESK. Here the CDR3 reads CASSQDPTSGRTYNEQFF. In nucleotides, the CDR3 is TGTGCCAGCAGCCAAGATCCCACTAGCGGGAGGACCTACAATGAGCAGTTCTTC.

The CDR3 DNA reads as TGTGCCAGCAGCCCGACAGGGGGTGGCTACACCTTC. Encoded protein: CASSPTGGGYTF. J is TRBJ1-2 and V is TRBV5-6; TRBD1 agrees at 9 bases. Unmatched junction bases numbered 2, after V lost 4 bases and J lost 7 bases. Germline lookup yields CDR1 SGHDT and CDR2 YYEEEE. The CDR3 runs 12 residues. Drawing the rest from reference TRBV5-6 and TRBJ1-2, the complete variable domain is DAGVTQSPTHLIKTRGQQVTLRCSPKSGHDTVSWYQQALGQGPQFIFQYYEEEERQRGNFPDRFSGHQFPNYSSELNVNALLLGDSALYLCASSPTGGGYTFGSGTRLTVV.

The chain couples TRBV7-9 to TRBJ2-7; 7 positions match TRBD1. Germline CDR1 and CDR2: SEHNR and FQNEAQ (reference sequence). This CDR3 region has 15 residues. J was trimmed by 1 base and V by 4 bases; bases with no gene match: 7. CDR3 nucleotides: TGTGCCAGCAGCTCCGACAGGGAAGGTTCCTACGAGCAGTACTTC. As protein: CASSSDREGSYEQYF.

This clone showed up just once. This sequence joins TRBV25-1 and TRBJ2-2; 9 bases are a match to TRBD1. Trimming took 6 bases from V and 6 from J; bases not matched to a gene: 14. CDR1 and CDR2 from the germline V gene are MGHDK and SYGVNS. This CDR3 region has 17 residues. CDR3 bases: TGTGCCAGCAGACGGTCCCCGGGACAGGGTATCTCCGGGGAGCTGTTTTTT. Protein sequence: CASRRSPGQGISGELFF.

The V gene is TRBV7-8, the J gene TRBJ1-1; no reliable D call. Germline V gene data show CDR1 as SGHVS and CDR2 as FQNEAQ. CDR3 length: 14 amino acids. V lost 1 base and J 0 bases, leaving 6 bases between the germline ends. CDR3 nucleotides: TGTGCCAGCAGCTTAGGAACCTTGAACACTGAAGCTTTCTTT. Translation gives CASSLGTLNTEAFF. The full variable domain, completed using reference TRBV7-8 and TRBJ1-1, is GAGVSQSPRYKVAKRGQDVALRCDPISGHVSLFWYQQALGQGPEFLTYFQNEAQLDKSGLPSDRFFAERPEGSVSTLKIQRTQQEDSAVYLCASSLGTLNTEAFFGQGTRLTVV.

The rearrangement uses TRBV27 and TRBJ1-6; no clear D gene. CDR3 length: 16 residues. From germline, CDR1 is MNHEY and CDR2 SMNVEV (reference sequence). The V end lost 7 bases, the J end lost 4 bases, and 17 bases lay between the germline ends. The CDR3 coding sequence is TGTGCCAGCACCGGAGTGGCTGCCGCATATAATTCACCCCTCCACTTT. Amino acid sequence: CASTGVAAAYNSPLHF.

Points on this clone: An end of the junction differs from the germline gene, which may be a read error. The rearrangement uses TRBV9 and TRBJ2-7, with 10 bases identical to TRBD1. CDR3 size: 15 residues. Germline values: CDR1 SGDLS, CDR2 YYNGEE. The CDR3 DNA reads TGTGCCAGCAGCAAACCCGGGACAGGGGAGTACGAGCAGTGCTTC. Translating it yields CASSKPGTGEYEQCF.

This chain joins TRBV21-1 and TRBJ1-2. TRBV21-1 is given as a pseudogene. This CDR3 contains 16 residues. The CDR3 coding sequence is TGTGCCAGCAGCAAATCGTTGACTGCCGCTAACTATGGCTACACCTTC. This gives the protein CASSKSLTAANYGYTF.

The chain couples TRBV9 to TRBJ1-2; TRBD1 agrees at 9 bases. J gave up 5 bases and V 4 bases, and 3 bases lay outside the gene matches. CDR3 length equals 13 residues. Germline CDR1 is SGDLS and CDR2 is YYNGEE. Here the CDR3 DNA reads TGTGCCAGCAGCCAGGGACAGGGTTATGGCTACACCTTC. Amino acid sequence: CASSQGQGYGYTF.